Below are 27 T cell receptor beta chains sequenced from a single sample in a study of control samples from healthy donors and cancer patients. TCRdb keeps only in-frame clones here, not all; method: immunoSEQ multiplex PCR. This sample carries approximately 52,000 clones, 95% to 96% of them seen once, and the ten largest clones take about 1%. Sample: blood. The receptors here all came from a woman aged 18-30 years in good health.

This clone was seen only once. This chain connects TRBV19 to TRBJ1-2; the match to TRBD1 covers 8 bases. J gave up 8 bases and V 5 bases, and 7 bases lay outside the gene matches. The V gene's germline CDR1 is LNHDA and CDR2 SQIVND (reference sequence). This CDR3 has 13 amino acids. The CDR3 nucleotides read TGTGCCAGTAGTCCGGGGACAGGAGACGGCTACACCTTC. It is translated as CASSPGTGDGYTF.

Comments on this clone: An end of the junction does not agree with germline; a read error may underlie this. CDR3 region: CASSQGQADNEPQHF. In DNA form, the CDR3 reads TGTGCCAGCAGTCAGGGACAGGCCGACAATGAGCCCCAGCATTTT. The rearrangement joins TRBV6-2 or TRBV6-3 to TRBJ1-5; 8 bases align to TRBD1. CDR3 length: 15 residues. Germline values: CDR1 MNHEY, CDR2 SVGEGT.

V usage is TRBV28 and J usage is TRBJ1-1; D not certain. Trimming took off 3 bases at V and 7 bases at J, with 15 bases between the two ends. Germline CDR1 is MDHEN and CDR2 is SYDVKM. This CDR3 is built from 14 residues. The CDR3 is CASSFWSADLEAFF. CDR3 nucleotide sequence: TGTGCCAGCAGTTTTTGGTCAGCGGACCTTGAAGCTTTCTTT.

The chain is built from TRBV19 and TRBJ2-7, with D perhaps matching TRBD2 (6 bases). V was trimmed by 1 base and J by 0 bases, leaving 10 bases between them. CDR1 LNHDA and CDR2 SQIVND come from the germline V gene (reference sequence). The CDR3 has 15 residues. CDR3: CASSIGGGNSYEQYF. For the CDR3, the DNA is TGTGCCAGTAGTATAGGAGGAGGGAACTCCTACGAGCAGTACTTC.

The count of this clone is one. CDR3 region: CASSKGDRENEKLFF. The CDR3 DNA follows: TGTGCCAGCAGCAAAGGGGACAGGGAAAATGAAAAACTGTTTTTT. The V and J genes are TRBV21-1 and TRBJ1-4; the D segment call TRBD1 is taken from the table without a DNA check. TRBV21-1 is shown as a pseudogene. The CDR3 length is 15 residues.

The rearrangement uses TRBV5-6 and TRBJ1-2; D may be TRBD1 (5 bases). V gave up 0 bases and J gave up 6 bases, with 15 bases separating them. Germline CDR1 SGHDT, CDR2 YYEEEE. The CDR3 runs 15 residues. The CDR3 bases are TGTGCCAGCAGCTTGGCGGCGGGTCAGGGAGATGGCTACACCTTC. Amino acid sequence: CASSLAAGQGDGYTF.

The V call is TRBV2, the J call TRBJ2-1; no definite D call. This CDR3 contains 14 residues. Germline loops: CDR1 SNHLY, CDR2 FYNNEI. The V and J ends lost 2 bases and 3 bases respectively, with 8 bases between them. The CDR3 DNA is TGTGCCAGCAGTGAATCAGTAAACTACAATGAGCAGTTCTTC. It codes for CASSESVNYNEQFF.

The chain recombines TRBV7-2 with TRBJ2-7; 9 positions match TRBD1. Germline V gene lookup returns CDR1 SGHTA and CDR2 FQGNSA. The CDR3 covers 18 residues. V gave up 6 bases and J gave up 3 bases; unmatched junction bases: 18. The CDR3 sequence is CASSFTGSSGTGRYEQYF. The CDR3 DNA reads TGTGCCAGCAGTTTTACCGGTTCATCCGGGACAGGGCGCTACGAGCAGTACTTC. Filled out from reference TRBV7-2 and TRBJ2-7, the complete variable domain reads GAGVSQSPSNKVTEKGKDVELRCDPISGHTALYWYRQSLGQGLEFLIYFQGNSAPDKSGLPSDRFSAERTGGSVSTLTIQRTQQEDSAVYLCASSFTGSSGTGRYEQYFGPGTRLTVT.

The genes are TRBV4-3 and TRBJ2-1, with D possibly being TRBD2 (7 bases). V was trimmed by 2 bases and J by 0 bases, leaving 20 bases between them. Germline CDR1 is LGHNA and CDR2 is YSLEER. The CDR3 contains 19 residues. In nucleotides, the CDR3 is TGCGCCAGCAGCCAAAATTGGGGGGGCGCCATCGGCTCCTACAATGAGCAGTTCTTC. Translated: CASSQNWGGAIGSYNEQFF.

CDR3 loop: CASRSRGSAEKLFF. The CDR3 DNA reads TGTGCCAGCAGATCCAGGGGTTCGGCGGAAAAACTGTTTTTT. This sequence joins TRBV6-6 and TRBJ1-4; the D gene is possibly TRBD1 (6 bases). V was cut by 6 bases and J by 8 bases, with 16 bases left in between. Germline loops: CDR1 MNHNY, CDR2 SVGAGI (reference sequence). CDR3 length: 14 residues.

The gene calls are TRBV6-2 or TRBV6-3 and TRBJ2-1; 10 bases line up with TRBD2. V was pared by 0 bases and J by 3 bases, with 5 bases of the junction left unmatched. This CDR3 spans 17 amino acids. Germline-derived CDR1 and CDR2 are MNHEY and SVGEGT. The CDR3 loop reads CASSYSPTSGIYNEQFF. In nucleotides, the CDR3 is TGTGCCAGCAGTTACTCCCCCACTAGCGGGATCTACAATGAGCAGTTCTTC.

The rearrangement uses TRBV6-6 and TRBJ1-5; 7 nucleotides align to TRBD1. Trimming took 5 bases from V and 0 from J; bases not matched to a gene: 7. The germline gives CDR1 MNHNY, CDR2 SVGAGI (reference sequence). This CDR3 has 16 residues. The CDR3 DNA reads TGTGCCAGCAGTCAAGCGACAGGGTATAGCAATCAGCCCCAGCATTTT. Amino acids: CASSQATGYSNQPQHF.

V gene TRBV2 combines with J gene TRBJ1-1; D uncertain. V was pared by 7 bases and J by 3 bases, with 15 bases between. The V gene's germline CDR1 is SNHLY and CDR2 FYNNEI. There are 14 residues in the CDR3. The chain's CDR3 is CASTYSDGDTEAFF. CDR3 sequence (DNA): TGTGCCAGCACCTACTCGGATGGGGACACTGAAGCTTTCTTT.

This clone has just one count. The chain has TRBV28 and TRBJ1-2, with unresolved D. This CDR3 spans 14 amino acids. Looked up from germline, CDR1 is MDHEN and CDR2 is SYDVKM. With 5 bases removed from V and 4 bases from J, the gap between germline ends came to 14 bases. The CDR3 reads CASSPAVQSYGYTF. In DNA, the CDR3 is TGTGCCAGCAGTCCCGCCGTCCAGTCCTATGGCTACACCTTC.

This chain uses TRBV18 with TRBJ1-2; 10 bases align to TRBD1. The CDR3 is 13 amino acids. The germline V gene encodes CDR1 KGHSH and CDR2 LQKENI. V lost 4 bases, J lost 8 bases, and 4 bases stayed unmatched. The DNA for the CDR3 is TGTGCCAGCTCACGTGGGACAGGGGAAGGCTACACCTTC. Its translation is CASSRGTGEGYTF.

V and J are TRBV25-1 and TRBJ1-2, with 11 positions matching TRBD1. J gave up 7 bases and V 5 bases, and 6 bases lay outside the gene matches. Germline V gives CDR1 MGHDK, CDR2 SYGVNS. CDR3 length equals 14 residues. CDR3 in DNA: TGTGCCAGCAGTCACTTGGGACAGGGGGGTGGCTACACCTTC. Amino acid sequence: CASSHLGQGGGYTF.

The chain recombines TRBV11-2 with TRBJ1-2; D is unresolved. The CDR3 length is 13 residues. V gave up 5 bases and J gave up 4 bases, with 11 bases separating them. Germline V gene data show CDR1 as SGHAT and CDR2 as FQNNGV. The CDR3 loop reads CASSRELSYGYTF. DNA for the CDR3: TGTGCCAGCAGCAGGGAACTGAGCTATGGCTACACCTTC.

V and J are TRBV7-9 and TRBJ2-3; D assignment may be TRBD1 or TRBD2 (5 bases each). Germline CDR1 reads SEHNR; CDR2 reads FQNEAQ (reference sequence). This CDR3 contains 16 residues. Between the trimmed V and J ends, which lost 1 base and 0 bases, there was a span of 11 bases. The CDR3 reads CASSLGGAGSTDTQYF. For the CDR3, the DNA is TGTGCCAGCAGCTTAGGAGGGGCAGGGAGCACAGATACGCAGTATTTT.

The rearrangement uses TRBV3-1 (or the pseudogene TRBV3-2) and TRBJ1-2; 8 bases are a match to TRBD1. Germline V gives CDR1 LGHDT, CDR2 YNNKEL (reference sequence). The CDR3 consists of 14 residues. V was clipped by 2 bases and J by 8 bases; unmatched bases: 7. The CDR3 coding sequence is TGTGCCAGCAGCCAACAGACAGGGGCCGGGGGCTACACCTTC. It specifies CASSQQTGAGGYTF.

The chain joins TRBV27 to TRBJ2-1; TRBD2 matches at 13 bases. CDR1 is MNHEY and CDR2 is SMNVEV in the germline V gene (reference sequence). With V trimmed by 4 bases and J by 4 bases, 4 bases remained unmatched. The CDR3 runs 16 residues. CDR3 DNA sequence: TGTGCCAGCAGTTCGACTAGCGGGGGGCCTTACAATGAGCAGTTCTTC. Translating it yields CASSSTSGGPYNEQFF.

This clone was counted once. The V and J genes are TRBV6-6 and TRBJ2-7; 10 bases are shared with TRBD1. The V segment lost 2 bases and the J segment 5 bases; nucleotides outside the gene matches: 9. CDR3 length equals 16 residues. The germline gives CDR1 MNHNY, CDR2 SVGAGI (reference sequence). CDR3 protein: CASSYGGTGERDEQYF. The DNA for the CDR3 is TGTGCCAGCAGTTACGGAGGGACAGGGGAACGGGACGAGCAGTACTTC.

The J gene is TRBJ2-6, the V gene TRBV5-1; D call uncertain. The V and J ends lost 2 bases and 4 bases respectively, with 4 bases between them. This CDR3 contains 13 residues. Germline V lookup: CDR1 SGHRS, CDR2 YFSETQ. The CDR3 here is CASSFLGANVLTF. For the CDR3, the DNA is TGCGCCAGCAGCTTCCTGGGGGCCAACGTCCTGACTTTC.

The chain has TRBV24-1 and TRBJ2-7; tentatively, D is TRBD1 (6 bases). There are 16 residues in the CDR3. Deletions cut 7 bases from V and 4 bases from J, with 22 bases between. The germline V gene has CDR1 KGHDR and CDR2 SFDVKD. CDR3 amino acids: CATSKPTWGTLYEQYF. CDR3 coding DNA: TGTGCCACCAGCAAGCCGACGTGGGGGACACTTTACGAGCAGTACTTC.

This clone was picked up one time. The chain is built from TRBV19 and TRBJ1-2; the D gene is possibly TRBD1 (6 bases). This CDR3 comprises 15 residues. Trimming took 2 bases from V and 3 from J, leaving 13 bases between them. CDR1 is LNHDA, CDR2 SQIVND, per germline (reference sequence). This CDR3 reads CASSISPGDYYGYTF. The CDR3, as DNA: TGTGCCAGTAGTATAAGTCCAGGGGACTACTATGGCTACACCTTC. Looking up the rest from reference TRBV19 and TRBJ1-2 gives the full variable domain: DGGITQSPKYLFRKEGQNVTLSCEQNLNHDAMYWYRQDPGQGLRLIYYSQIVNDFQKGDIAEGYSVSREKKESFPLTVTSAQKNPTAFYLCASSISPGDYYGYTFGSGTRLTVV.

The chain combines TRBV28 with TRBJ2-5; 8 bases fit TRBD2. There are 17 residues in the CDR3. Trimming at V came to 3 bases and at J to 4 bases, leaving 13 bases not matched to a gene. The germline V gene has CDR1 MDHEN and CDR2 SYDVKM. The CDR3 coding sequence is TGTGCCAGCAGTTTCTTTGGACGGCTAGCGGGTGGAGAGACCCAGTACTTC. This translates into CASSFFGRLAGGETQYF.

J is TRBJ1-1 and V is TRBV27; maybe TRBD1 (5 bases). The CDR3 is 13 residues long. The V end was cut by 2 bases, the J end by 6 bases, with 10 bases between. Germline V CDR1 and CDR2: MNHEY, SMNVEV (reference sequence). The CDR3 is CASSLGGGAEAFF. The CDR3 DNA sequence: TGTGCCAGCAGTTTAGGGGGAGGGGCTGAAGCTTTCTTT.

V is TRBV2 and J is TRBJ2-7, with TRBD2 as a possible D gene (6 bases). Germline CDR1 reads SNHLY; CDR2 reads FYNNEI. The CDR3 consists of 14 residues. Deletions cut 3 bases from V and 0 bases from J, with 9 bases between. Here the CDR3 reads CASSEDYPSYEQYF. The DNA of the CDR3 is TGTGCCAGCAGTGAGGACTACCCCTCCTACGAGCAGTACTTC.